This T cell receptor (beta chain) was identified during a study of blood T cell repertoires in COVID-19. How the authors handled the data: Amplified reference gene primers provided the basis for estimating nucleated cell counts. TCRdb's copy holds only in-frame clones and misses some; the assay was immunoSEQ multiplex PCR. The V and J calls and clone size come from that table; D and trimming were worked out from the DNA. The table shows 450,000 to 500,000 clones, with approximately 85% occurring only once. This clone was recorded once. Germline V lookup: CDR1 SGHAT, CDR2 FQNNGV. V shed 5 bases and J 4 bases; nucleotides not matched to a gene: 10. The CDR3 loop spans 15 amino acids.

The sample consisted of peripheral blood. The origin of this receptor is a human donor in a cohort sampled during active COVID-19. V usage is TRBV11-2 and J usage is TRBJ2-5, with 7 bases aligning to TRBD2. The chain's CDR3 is CASSGGGGGGETQYF. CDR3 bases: TGTGCCAGCAGCGGAGGTGGGGGGGGTGGAGAGACCCAGTACTTC. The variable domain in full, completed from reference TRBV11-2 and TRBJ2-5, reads EAGVAQSPRYKIIEKRQSVAFWCNPISGHATLYWYQQILGQGPKLLIQFQNNGVVDDSQLPKDRFSAERLKGVDSTLKIQPAKLEDSAVYLCASSGGGGGGETQYFGPGTRLLVL.